This T cell receptor beta chain was captured in a study of shared clonotypes between healthy human individuals. About the study: Donors, aged 18 to 49, were a couple of women and three men.

Germline-derived CDR1 and CDR2 are ENHRY and SYGVKD. CDR3 size: 14 residues. V dropped 5 bases and J dropped 0 bases, with 10 bases sitting between them. Nashville, Tennessee was home to all donors, who were Caucasian adults. Assay runs were performed at deep level. Profiled with immunoSEQ multiplex PCR; TCRdb holds only in-frame clones, not every one. Of about 480,000 clones listed, 60% to 80% are singletons. Findings and caveats of the study: Collection of samples was limited to blood; tissue repertoires likely differ.

As to this clone: Its antigen is currently unknown.

Sequencing was carried out using PBMCs. The sequence was collected from a woman aged 40-49 years in good health. Some clones in this sample may be carry-over from other donors' samples. V and J are TRBV10-3 and TRBJ2-5; perhaps TRBD1 as D (7 bases). The CDR3 bases are TGTGCCATCAGTCCCAGGGGGGACCAAGAGACCCAGTACTTC. Protein product: CAISPRGDQETQYF.